The TCR beta chain under discussion was sequenced for a study of T-cell memory formation after mild COVID-19. Study findings and constraints: Clones that shrank (day 15 to 85) were balanced CD4/CD8, whereas later expanders leaned CD4+.

With regard to this clonotype: The target antigen is unknown.

Using its own MiXCR run on the 5' RACE reads, TCRdb lists one record per CDR3 protein. The sample has roughly 580,000 distinct CDR3 sequences, about a sixth seen once. CDR3 size: 15 residues. V dropped 2 bases and J dropped 10 bases, with 20 bases sitting between them. Germline V gene sequence: CDR1 MNHEY, CDR2 SVGAGI. This chain uses TRBV6-5 with TRBJ1-1; D not resolved. The source is an adult woman who had mild COVID-19 (a few samples of this study predate the infection). Cell type and time point are not known. Sample: PBMCs or a T cell subset sorted from them (not recorded which). The CDR3 loop is CASSYRSGPIVRAFF. Here the CDR3 DNA reads TGTGCCAGCAGTTACCGAAGCGGACCGATCGTCCGAGCTTTCTTT.